This TCR beta chain derives from a study of monozygotic twins with cystic fibrosis. General study findings and limits: J usage was most co-twin-similar in 8 of 16 pairs, V in 13. No link emerged between shared CDR3 counts and age, concordance or severity. The repertoire was suggested to be naive-dominated, clonality median around 0.0095.

Germline CDR1 GTSNPN, CDR2 SVGIG (reference sequence). Trimming cost V 0 bases and J 7 bases, with 10 bases left between them. This CDR3 is 13 amino acids long. Clones were sequenced by immunoSEQ multiplex PCR, and TCRdb holds only the in-frame ones, with some missing. This table has roughly 25,000 clones, about 96% appearing once. As for this clone: As yet, its antigen is unknown.

The specimen was blood. The chain uses TRBV30 and TRBJ2-1; D is unclear. This sequence originates from a girl under 10 years old with cystic fibrosis. CDR3 loop: CAWSVIERNEQFF. The CDR3 region has the DNA TGTGCCTGGAGTGTAATTGAACGGAATGAGCAGTTCTTC.